One sample yielded the 15 T cell receptor beta chains listed below, sequenced in a study of OX40 agonist ivuxolimab in advanced cancers. Sequenced by immunoSEQ multiplex PCR; TCRdb stores in-frame clones only, minus some. The table records approximately 80,000 clones, about 93% of them present only once. Sequencing used CD4+ or CD8+ T cells sorted from blood, obtained in a trial of the OX40 agonist ivuxolimab. The receptors here all came from an adult with an advanced solid tumor such as melanoma, head and neck, liver or kidney cancer.

The chain links TRBV30 to TRBJ1-2; the D gene is possibly TRBD1 (5 bases). The length of the CDR3 is 12 residues. Germline-derived CDR1 and CDR2 are GTSNPN and SVGIG (reference sequence). Trimming removed 6 bases from V and 7 bases from J, with 15 bases in between. The CDR3, as DNA: TGTGCCTGTAAAAGGGGAATAGGTGGCTACACCTTC. This codes for CACKRGIGGYTF.

The chain is built from TRBV5-1 and TRBJ2-3; D unclear. Germline V lookup: CDR1 SGHRS, CDR2 YFSETQ. This CDR3 spans 12 amino acids. The V end lost 3 bases, the J end lost 5 bases, and 7 bases lay between the germline ends. CDR3 nucleotide sequence: TGCGCCAGCAGCTCCAACCGAGATACGCAGTATTTT. As protein: CASSSNRDTQYF.

The V and J genes are TRBV4-3 and TRBJ1-1, with 7 bases identical to TRBD1. The CDR3 loop spans 14 amino acids. The germline gives CDR1 LGHNA, CDR2 YSLEER. The trim removed 1 base at V and 5 bases at J, leaving 4 bases unmatched. The CDR3 loop reads CASSQGQGGTEAFF. The CDR3 DNA follows: TGCGCCAGCAGCCAAGGGCAGGGGGGGACTGAAGCTTTCTTT.

The J gene is TRBJ1-1, the V gene TRBV5-4; D unclear. V dropped 2 bases and J dropped 1 base, with 6 bases sitting between them. Per germline, CDR1 SGHNT and CDR2 YYREEE (reference sequence). The CDR3 consists of 13 residues. The CDR3 region is CASSLLQNTEAFF. Written as DNA, the CDR3 is TGTGCCAGCAGCTTATTACAGAACACTGAAGCTTTCTTT.

This rearrangement joins TRBV5-1 to TRBJ1-2; possibly TRBD1 for D (6 bases). The CDR3 contains 14 residues. Germline CDR1 reads SGHRS; CDR2 reads YFSETQ. V was cut by 4 bases and J by 1 base, with 11 bases left in between. As DNA, the CDR3 is TGCGCCAGCAGCCCGACACAGGGTAACTATGGCTACACCTTC. Encoded protein: CASSPTQGNYGYTF. Combining the CDR3 with reference TRBV5-1 and TRBJ1-2 gives the whole variable domain KAGVTQTPRYLIKTRGQQVTLSCSPISGHRSVSWYQQTPGQGLQFLFEYFSETQRNKGNFPGRFSGRQFSNSRSEMNVSTLELGDSALYLCASSPTQGNYGYTFGSGTRLTVV.

This clone is classed as medium-sized (0.01 to 0.1%). The gene calls are TRBV11-2 and TRBJ1-2, with 7 bases that match TRBD1. With V trimmed by 1 base and J by 6 bases, 17 bases remained unmatched. The CDR3 runs to 18 residues. Germline V gene sequence: CDR1 SGHAT, CDR2 FQNNGV. DNA of the CDR3: TGTGCCAGCAGCTTAGTTTTCGGGCAGGGGGTCTTTGGTGATGGCTACACCTTC. Translation: CASSLVFGQGVFGDGYTF. The whole variable domain, filled in from reference TRBV11-2 and TRBJ1-2, reads EAGVAQSPRYKIIEKRQSVAFWCNPISGHATLYWYQQILGQGPKLLIQFQNNGVVDDSQLPKDRFSAERLKGVDSTLKIQPAKLEDSAVYLCASSLVFGQGVFGDGYTFGSGTRLTVV.

This chain uses TRBV19 with TRBJ2-2; no firm D call. Trimming shortened V by 6 bases and J by 5 bases, and 13 bases separated the two germline ends. The CDR3 is 14 residues long. The germline V gene has CDR1 LNHDA and CDR2 SQIVND (reference sequence). CDR3 DNA sequence: TGTGCCAGTAGCCAGATCCAGGAGACCGGGGAGCTGTTTTTT. Amino acids: CASSQIQETGELFF.

This clone was observed a handful of times. V gene TRBV7-9 combines with J gene TRBJ1-2; D is unresolved. The germline V gene has CDR1 SEHNR and CDR2 FQNEAQ (reference sequence). CDR3 length equals 14 residues. The V and J ends lost 1 base and 2 bases respectively, with 8 bases between them. The CDR3: CASSLVGSNYGYTF. The CDR3 DNA sequence: TGTGCCAGCAGCTTAGTAGGAAGCAACTATGGCTACACCTTC.

In DNA form, the CDR3 reads TGTGCCAGTAGACATATGGACCGAGGGGCCTACGAGCAGTACTTC. Its protein product is CASRHMDRGAYEQYF. This chain connects TRBV19 to TRBJ2-7; the D gene could be TRBD1 or TRBD2 (5 bases each). The CDR3 consists of 15 residues. CDR1 and CDR2 (germline): LNHDA, SQIVND (reference sequence). V gave up 6 bases and J gave up 2 bases, with 17 bases separating them.

The rearrangement uses TRBV5-1 and TRBJ1-6, with a weak D call TRBD1 (5 bases). CDR1 and CDR2 from the germline V gene are SGHRS and YFSETQ. The CDR3 totals 15 residues. Deletions cut 0 bases from V and 7 bases from J, with 11 bases between. CDR3 region: CASSLEGSRNSPLHF. DNA for the CDR3: TGCGCCAGCAGCTTGGAGGGGTCCCGAAATTCACCCCTCCACTTT.

This chain links TRBV5-1 with TRBJ2-1; TRBD1 might be the D (5 bases). V lost 0 bases to trimming and J lost 7 bases, with 8 bases between them. The CDR3 is made up of 13 amino acids. CDR1 and CDR2 (germline): SGHRS, YFSETQ. The DNA for the CDR3 is TGCGCCAGCAGCTTGGCCAGGGATAATGAGCAGTTCTTC. This gives the protein CASSLARDNEQFF.

V gene TRBV28 combines with J gene TRBJ2-2; D possibly corresponds to TRBD1 (6 bases). Trimming cost V 6 bases and J 5 bases, with 16 bases left between them. Germline values: CDR1 MDHEN, CDR2 SYDVKM. The CDR3 spans 15 residues. CDR3 sequence (DNA): TGTGCCAGCAGATGGGGGCAGACTCGGACCGGGGAGCTGTTTTTT. Its translation is CASRWGQTRTGELFF.

The chain has TRBV6-1 and TRBJ2-1; D perhaps matches TRBD1 (7 bases). Trimming removed 0 bases at V and 7 bases at J, with 10 bases between. CDR1 is MNHNS, CDR2 SASEGT, per germline. The CDR3 consists of 14 residues. The chain's CDR3 is CASSEAQGGNEQFF. CDR3 nucleotides: TGTGCCAGCAGTGAAGCCCAGGGGGGAAATGAGCAGTTCTTC.

CDR3 amino acids: CASRAPRGVNEKLFF. CDR3 bases: TGTGCCAGCAGGGCCCCGAGGGGGGTCAATGAAAAACTGTTTTTT. This chain links TRBV28 with TRBJ1-4; D may be TRBD1 (6 bases). There are 15 residues in the CDR3. Between the trimmed V and J ends, which lost 6 bases and 5 bases, there was a span of 16 bases. Germline lookup yields CDR1 MDHEN and CDR2 SYDVKM.

The chain has TRBV11-3 and TRBJ2-3, with 11 bases fitting TRBD2. Germline V gives CDR1 SGHNT, CDR2 YENEEA. V lost 2 bases, J lost 6 bases, and 1 base stayed unmatched. The CDR3 has 14 amino acids. CDR3 amino acids: CASSLLAGGDTQYF. CDR3 nucleotide sequence: TGTGCCAGCAGCTTATTAGCGGGAGGGGATACGCAGTATTTT. Complete variable domain (other parts from reference TRBV11-3 and TRBJ2-3): EAGVVQSPRYKIIEKKQPVAFWCNPISGHNTLYWYLQNLGQGPELLIRYENEEAVDDSQLPKDRFSAERLKGVDSTLKIQPAELGDSAVYLCASSLLAGGDTQYFGPGTRLTVL.